This T cell receptor (beta chain) was captured in a study of CD8+ T cells in alopecia areata (dated by TCRdb to 2016 to 2019). Regarding the complete study: To study T cell clonal expansion in alopecia areata, the researchers applied high-throughput TCRbeta sequencing to both the C3H/HeJ mouse model and human patients. Clonality in the scalp was compared among normal scalp (n=4), patchy alopecia areata scalp (n=8), and alopecia totalis/universalis scalp (n=8). RNA came from the PAXgene miRNA kit for fixed scalp, the miRNeasy kit for PBMCs, and the RNeasy kit for mouse skin. immunoSEQ multiplex PCR using 35 Vbeta forward primers and 13 Jbeta reverse primers was used to amplify TCRbeta CDR3 regions. Human TCRbeta sequencing covered scalp tissue and sorted CD4+ and CD8+ peripheral blood T cells from patchy and totalis/universalis alopecia areata patients and healthy controls. What the work shows at the level of the full study, not this receptor alone: Unlike mouse skin, where gammadelta T cells dominate, normal human skin contains resident alphabeta T cells that get sequenced too, which complicates analysis of the scalp TCR repertoire. Shared TCR sequences between patients were less evident than in mice, which may be partly attributable to HLA diversity in the patient population. Compared with normal scalp, lesional scalp, particularly in alopecia totalis/universalis, had higher clonality and more expanded CD8+ clones, which suggests antigenic drive.

PBMCs were separated by density centrifugation and stained for CD3, CD4 and CD8, after which CD4+ and CD8+ T cells were sorted on a FACSAria. Unaffected controls provided scalp biopsies and blood samples. On this clone: Its specific antigen is unknown. No qualities accompany the bases; no much larger clone lies one base away.

The protocol used for the library was the immunoSEQ multiplex PCR assay. RNA was extracted from all samples and reverse transcribed into cDNA, which served as template for TCR sequencing. SuperScript III was used for first-strand cDNA synthesis, primed with a 2:1 mix of oligo-dT and random hexamers. A synthetic immune receptor repertoire was used to measure amplification bias, and any remaining bias was corrected computationally. Per the source publication's procedure: Raw reads were preprocessed to remove errors, and CDR3 was defined according to IMGT conventions as the region from the conserved cysteine to phenylalanine. Clonality was calculated as 1 minus Shannon entropy normalized by log2 of the number of productive unique TCRs. Whether scalp clones were CD4 or CD8 was inferred by matching scalp TCRbeta sequences against CD4 and CD8 repertoires sorted from blood. TCRdb carries this immuneACCESS record with in-frame sequences only. Its versions omit some clonotypes, under half of them owing to an unresolved V gene in the studies checked, with the rest unexplained. The V and J calls and clone size are taken from that table; D and trimming were inferred from the DNA. The sample has roughly 120,000 clones on record, roughly 66% of them singletons. Around 2.8% of the sample lies in the top ten.

The sequencing input was CD4+ T cells sorted from blood. This clonotype originated in a human donor in good health.

The nucleotide sequence is TGCAGCGTGAGGGACAGGGGCCCTAACTACGAGCAGTACTTC. Protein translation: CSVRDRGPNYEQYF. The sequence is built from TRBV29-1 and TRBJ2-7; 10 nucleotides in the junction match TRBD1. The CDR3 has 14 amino acids, counting the end cysteine and phenylalanine. The sequence is cut down to CDR3 DNA, 42 bases in frame from base 1. CDR1 is given as SQVTM and CDR2 as ANQGSEA, both from the germline V gene. Relative to germline, V is missing 6 bases and J is missing 3 bases, with 8 bases of the junction outside any gene match.